The 29 T cell receptor beta chains listed next were all sequenced from one sample in a study of T cells in Graves' hyperthyroidism and ophthalmopathy. Regions amplified from RNA transcripts were the TCR beta CDR3 regions. Initially, a first-round RT-PCR of the TCR CDR3 employed the HTBI primer set. TCRdb passed the multiplex PCR reads through MiXCR, listing each CDR3 protein once. The table includes just under 750,000 distinct CDR3 sequences, approximately 36% detected once. The source material was blood. These receptors were taken from a woman between 40 and 50 years old with Graves' hyperthyroidism.

Note on this clonotype: At one boundary the junction diverges from the germline segment, which might be a read error. V gene TRBV10-1 combines with J gene TRBJ1-1; weak D call: TRBD1 (6 bases). Germline V lookup: CDR1 WNHNN, CDR2 SYGVQD (reference sequence). CDR3 length equals 15 residues. The CDR3 loop reads CASSSLGVGGTEAFF. In DNA, the CDR3 is TGTGCCAGCAGTTCCCTGGGGGTAGGGGGCACTGAAGCTTTCTTT.

This clonotype was seen many times. The CDR3 loop reads CSAEGGGTSGNQPQHF. The CDR3 bases are TGCAGTGCTGAGGGAGGGGGGACGAGTGGCAATCAGCCCCAGCATTTT. The chain employs TRBV20-1 and TRBJ1-5, with D perhaps TRBD1 (6 bases). The CDR3 is 16 amino acids. Trimming stripped 5 bases from V and 2 bases from J, with 19 bases between. Per germline, CDR1 DFQATT and CDR2 SNEGSKA (reference sequence).

This clonotype was observed at least ten times. The chain uses TRBV12-3 or TRBV12-4 and TRBJ1-3; D remains ambiguous. Trimming shortened V by 5 bases and J by 0 bases, and 5 bases separated the two germline ends. The length of the CDR3 is 13 residues. In DNA, the CDR3 is TGTGCCAGCAGTACGAACTCTGGAAACACCATATATTTT. Protein: CASSTNSGNTIYF.

This clonotype has a handful of counts. The chain combines TRBV6-6 with TRBJ1-1, with D tentatively TRBD1 (5 bases). CDR1 is MNHNY, CDR2 SVGAGI, per germline (reference sequence). Trimming cost V 7 bases and J 4 bases, with 10 bases left between them. The CDR3 runs 12 residues. The DNA of the CDR3 is TGTGCCAGCACCAGCCAGGGCACTGAAGCTTTCTTT. As protein: CASTSQGTEAFF.

The V and J genes are TRBV7-9 and TRBJ1-1; D is undetermined. The V gene lost 1 base and the J gene lost 5 bases, with 11 bases spanning the gap. The CDR3 spans 14 residues. The germline gives CDR1 SEHNR, CDR2 FQNEAQ (reference sequence). CDR3 nucleotides: TGTGCCAGCAGCTTAGTTGGACCCGAAACTGAAGCTTTCTTT. This sequence encodes CASSLVGPETEAFF.

The chain employs TRBV5-1 and TRBJ1-1; D remains ambiguous. Trimming cost V 6 bases and J 6 bases, with 21 bases left between them. The CDR3 has 15 residues. CDR1 is SGHRS and CDR2 is YFSETQ in the germline V gene. CDR3 DNA: TGCGCCAGCACCCAAGGGTTGGGAACCTACCCTGAAGCTTTCTTT. Amino acid sequence: CASTQGLGTYPEAFF.

This clonotype was detected a few times. The chain is built from TRBV6-5 and TRBJ2-7; TRBD1 aligns across 7 bases. Germline loops: CDR1 MNHEY, CDR2 SVGAGI. CDR3 size: 15 residues. The CDR3: CVFPKRDSCSYEQYF. CDR3 nucleotides: TGTGTCTTCCCAAAGAGGGACAGTTGCTCCTACGAGCAGTACTTC.

This clonotype occurred many times. The rearrangement joins TRBV29-1 to TRBJ2-5, with D maybe TRBD1 (6 bases). Germline V lookup: CDR1 SQVTM, CDR2 ANQGSEA. V shed 4 bases and J shed 1 base, with 10 bases lying between them. The CDR3 length is 13 residues. CDR3 in DNA: TGCAGCGTTGCTTTGGACAGCCAAGAGACCCAGTACTTC. Its protein is CSVALDSQETQYF.

The chain combines TRBV24-1 with TRBJ2-5, with unresolved D. This CDR3 contains 11 residues. The V and J ends lost 12 bases and 0 bases respectively, with 7 bases between them. The germline V gene encodes CDR1 KGHDR and CDR2 SFDVKD. DNA for the CDR3: TGTGCCGCCGAATACCAAGAGACCCAGTACTTC. It specifies CAAEYQETQYF.

The rearrangement uses TRBV20-1 and TRBJ2-3, with TRBD2 identical over 7 bases. The CDR3 contains 14 residues. Germline V gene data show CDR1 as DFQATT and CDR2 as SNEGSKA (reference sequence). V was pared by 6 bases and J by 6 bases, with 12 bases of the junction left unmatched. CDR3 nucleotides: TGCAGTGCCCCACGCGAGGGAGGGTCCGATACGCAGTATTTT. Its protein is CSAPREGGSDTQYF.

This clonotype was detected a few times. The chain combines TRBV6-5 with TRBJ1-6; TRBD1 matches 7 bases. After removal of 2 bases from V and 2 bases from J, the junction contained 3 bases not matched to a gene. Germline V gene sequence: CDR1 MNHEY, CDR2 SVGAGI. This CDR3 is 16 amino acids long. CDR3 region: CASSYDRDAYNSPLHF. CDR3 coding DNA: TGTGCCAGCAGTTACGACAGGGACGCCTATAATTCACCCCTCCACTTT.

This clonotype appeared a few times. A clone one base away is much larger, so this may be a read error. The chain combines TRBV9 with TRBJ1-3, with TRBD1 matching over 8 bases. Germline CDR1 reads SGDLS; CDR2 reads YYNGEE. This CDR3 region has 15 residues. The CDR3: CASSVQGASGDTIYF. The CDR3 DNA sequence: TGTGCCAGCAGCGTTCAGGGGGCGAGTGGAGACACCATATATTTT.

V and J are TRBV19 and TRBJ2-2, with 9 positions matching TRBD1. CDR3 length equals 15 residues. Per the germline V gene, CDR1 is LNHDA and CDR2 is SQIVND (reference sequence). Trimming removed 6 bases from V and 7 bases from J; junction bases left unmatched: 9. CDR3 region: CASSTRDRAGGELFF. The CDR3 coding sequence is TGTGCCAGTAGCACCCGGGACAGGGCCGGCGGGGAGCTGTTTTTT.

This clonotype was counted many times. The chain carries TRBV24-1 and TRBJ1-2; TRBD1 matches 7 bases. Germline CDR1 and CDR2: KGHDR and SFDVKD. This CDR3 has 13 amino acids. The junction had 3 bases not matched to a gene; V was cut back by 1 base and J by 8 bases. The DNA for the CDR3 is TGTGCCACCAGTGATTTCCAGGGGGACGGCTACACCTTC. Translating it yields CATSDFQGDGYTF.

The CDR3: CASSAQTAGTEAFF. DNA of the CDR3: TGTGCCAGCAGCGCCCAGACGGCGGGCACTGAAGCTTTCTTT. This sequence joins TRBV9 and TRBJ1-1; D is unresolved. CDR1 is SGDLS, CDR2 YYNGEE, per germline. Trimming left V 3 bases short and J 4 bases short, with 13 bases between. This CDR3 is 14 amino acids long. Drawing the rest from reference TRBV9 and TRBJ1-1, the complete variable domain is DSGVTQTPKHLITATGQRVTLRCSPRSGDLSVYWYQQSLDQGLQFLIQYYNGEERAKGNILERFSAQQFPDLHSELNLSSLELGDSALYFCASSAQTAGTEAFFGQGTRLTVV.

This clonotype was counted many times. CDR3 DNA sequence: TGTGCCACCACGGCGGGGGATAACTATGGCTACACCTTC. This gives the protein CATTAGDNYGYTF. The chain employs TRBV24-1 and TRBJ1-2; perhaps TRBD1 as D (5 bases). Per germline, CDR1 KGHDR and CDR2 SFDVKD. The CDR3 covers 13 residues. The V end was cut by 8 bases, the J end by 1 base, with 10 bases between.

The chain links TRBV4-3 to TRBJ1-2, with a possible D match to TRBD1 (5 bases). Trimming shortened V by 1 base and J by 6 bases, and 15 bases separated the two germline ends. Germline lookup yields CDR1 LGHNA and CDR2 YSLEER. CDR3 length: 15 amino acids. The CDR3 sequence is CASSQGDARGHGYTF. The CDR3 region has the DNA TGCGCCAGCAGCCAAGGCGACGCCCGGGGACATGGCTACACCTTC.

This clonotype was detected ten times or more. The chain combines TRBV19 with TRBJ1-6; D remains unclear. Trimming cost V 6 bases and J 4 bases, with 16 bases left between them. Germline V lookup: CDR1 LNHDA, CDR2 SQIVND (reference sequence). The CDR3 loop spans 16 amino acids. DNA of the CDR3: TGTGCCAGTAGACCGAGGGTCGCAGAGTATAATTCACCCCTCCACTTT. It is translated as CASRPRVAEYNSPLHF.

The chain is built from TRBV19 and TRBJ2-2; D might be TRBD1 (6 bases). This CDR3 has 19 residues. Germline CDR1 and CDR2: LNHDA and SQIVND (reference sequence). Trimming took 5 bases from V and 4 from J, leaving 26 bases between them. The CDR3 reads CASSPLRTVARTGTGELFF. CDR3 nucleotides: TGTGCCAGTAGTCCCCTTCGGACAGTCGCCAGAACGGGCACCGGGGAGCTGTTTTTT.

In regard to this clonotype: This may be a read error, as it is one base from a much larger clone. The chain employs TRBV19 and TRBJ1-5; no clear D. The CDR3 loop spans 16 amino acids. The germline V gene has CDR1 LNHDA and CDR2 SQIVND (reference sequence). Trimming removed 4 bases at V and 6 bases at J, with 19 bases between. The CDR3 reads CASSKVGSLRIQPQHF. The CDR3 DNA sequence: TGTGCCAGTAGTAAAGTAGGGTCCCTGAGGATTCAGCCCCAGCATTTT.

This clonotype was recorded a few times. V gene TRBV5-6 combines with J gene TRBJ2-7, with D possibly TRBD1 on 6 matching bases. V was pared by 3 bases and J by 7 bases, with 23 bases between. The CDR3 spans 16 residues. Germline V gene data show CDR1 as SGHDT and CDR2 as YYEEEE. CDR3 loop: CASSSPRPTGPWEQYF. The CDR3 DNA is TGTGCCAGCAGCTCACCCCGACCGACAGGTCCATGGGAGCAGTACTTC.

This clonotype was found a few times. The V gene is TRBV5-5, the J gene TRBJ2-5, with 9 bases lining up with TRBD1. CDR3 length: 16 amino acids. After removal of 3 bases from V and 1 base from J, the junction contained 7 bases not matched to a gene. Germline V lookup: CDR1 SGHKS, CDR2 YYEKEE (reference sequence). For the CDR3, the DNA is TGTGCCAGCAGCTCTCGACAGGGGGATCCCCAAGAGACCCAGTACTTC. Protein sequence: CASSSRQGDPQETQYF.

The sample holds many counts of this clonotype. This sequence joins TRBV20-1 and TRBJ1-5; 8 bases are shared with TRBD1. With V trimmed by 5 bases and J by 4 bases, 1 base remained unmatched. This CDR3 region has 12 residues. The V gene's germline CDR1 is DFQATT and CDR2 SNEGSKA (reference sequence). The CDR3 region has the DNA TGCAGTGCTCGACAGGGGAATCAGCCCCAGCATTTT. Amino acid sequence: CSARQGNQPQHF.

A note on this clonotype: This clone may be a read error of a much larger clone one base away. This is likely a read error, given that the CDR3 carries no conserved phenylalanine or tryptophan at its end. The V call is TRBV7-9, the J call TRBJ1-1, with D maybe TRBD1 (6 bases). Between the trimmed V and J ends, which lost 1 base and 3 bases, there was a span of 6 bases. Germline CDR1 reads SEHNR; CDR2 reads FQNEAQ (reference sequence). CDR3 size: 13 residues. CDR3 coding DNA: TGTGCCAGCAGCTTAGACAGGGACACTGAAGCTTTCCTT. Translation gives CASSLDRDTEAFL.

This clonotype was detected many times. The chain is built from TRBV7-3 and TRBJ1-6; D ambiguous. V shed 2 bases and J shed 7 bases, with 6 bases lying between them. The CDR3 consists of 13 residues. CDR1 SGHTA and CDR2 FQGTGA come from the germline V gene. CDR3 DNA: TGTGCCAGCAGCTTAGGGTTGAATTCACCCCTCCACTTT. This sequence encodes CASSLGLNSPLHF.

The V gene is TRBV29-1, the J gene TRBJ2-3; D possibly corresponds to TRBD1 (5 bases). Germline loops: CDR1 SQVTM, CDR2 ANQGSEA. Trimming pared 0 bases from V and 2 bases from J, leaving 9 bases between. CDR3 size: 14 residues. The CDR3 region is CSVEDRVSTDTQYF. DNA of the CDR3: TGCAGCGTTGAAGACAGGGTTTCCACAGATACGCAGTATTTT.

The sample holds many counts of this clonotype. This chain joins TRBV7-2 and TRBJ1-4; 7 bases are shared with TRBD1. The CDR3 is 14 residues long. With 5 bases clipped from V and 4 bases from J, the junction kept 4 bases outside the gene matches. The germline CDR1 and CDR2 sequences are SGHTA and FQGNSA. CDR3 sequence (DNA): TGTGCCAGCAGCGTAAGGGACAGTAATGAAAAACTGTTTTTT. Translated: CASSVRDSNEKLFF.

Of note for this clonotype: A much bigger clone sits one base away, suggesting this may be a read error. The chain carries TRBV6-5 and TRBJ1-1; the match to TRBD1 covers 7 bases. The CDR3 runs 11 residues. CDR1 is MNHEY, CDR2 SVGAGI, per germline. The CDR3 sequence: CAISYQDRRFF. CDR3 coding DNA: TGTGCCATCAGTTACCAGGACAGGCGATTCTTT.

Only a few counts were recorded for this clonotype. The chain is built from TRBV10-3 and TRBJ1-4; the D is unclear. Germline values: CDR1 ENHRY, CDR2 SYGVKD. Trimming took off 0 bases at V and 0 bases at J, with 8 bases between the two ends. This CDR3 region has 16 residues. DNA for the CDR3: TGTGCCATCAGTGAGTCGAGGGCAGCAACTAATGAAAAACTGTTTTTT. Residues: CAISESRAATNEKLFF.